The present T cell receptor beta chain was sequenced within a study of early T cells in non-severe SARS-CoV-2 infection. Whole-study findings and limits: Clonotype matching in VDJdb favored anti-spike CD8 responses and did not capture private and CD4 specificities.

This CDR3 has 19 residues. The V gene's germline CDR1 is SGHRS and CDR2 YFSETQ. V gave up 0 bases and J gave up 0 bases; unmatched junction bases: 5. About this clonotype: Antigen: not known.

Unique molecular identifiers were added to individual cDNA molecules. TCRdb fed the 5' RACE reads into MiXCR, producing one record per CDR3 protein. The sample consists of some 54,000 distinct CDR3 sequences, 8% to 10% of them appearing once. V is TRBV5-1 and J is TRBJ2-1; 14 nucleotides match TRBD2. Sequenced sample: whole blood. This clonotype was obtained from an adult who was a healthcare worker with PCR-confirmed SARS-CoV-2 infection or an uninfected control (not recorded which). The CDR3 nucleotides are TGCGCCAGCAGCTTGGTCGGACTAGCGGGAGGCGGCTCCTACAATGAGCAGTTCTTC. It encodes CASSLVGLAGGGSYNEQFF.